This is a list of T cell receptor beta chains from one sample in a study of naive and memory T cell subsets. TCRdb recomputed calls from the UMI-ligation and nested PCR reads with MiXCR, one row per CDR3 protein. This table holds 120,000 to 150,000 distinct CDR3 sequences, roughly 22% found once. Source material: naive CD4+ T cells from blood. The origin of the receptors is a human donor in good health. Each CDR3 is given with its conserved first and last residue. Each record gives: V gene, J gene, clone size, D gene, CDR3 protein, CDR3 DNA. A D gene is named only where the DNA matches it firmly. Expanded clones are given a class, and other clones once, few, many or no size at all.

v_call: TRBV11-2; j_call: TRBJ2-7; clone_size: many; d_call: -; cdr3_aa: CASSLEITPRTYEQYF; cdr3_nt: TGTGCCAGCAGCTTAGAGATCACCCCCAGAACCTACGAGCAGTACTTC
v_call: TRBV5-1; j_call: TRBJ2-1; clone_size: -; d_call: TRBD2; cdr3_aa: CASSFSSGGSSYNEQFF; cdr3_nt: TGCGCCAGCAGTTTCTCGAGCGGGGGAAGCTCCTACAATGAGCAGTTCTTC
v_call: TRBV6-2/TRBV6-3; j_call: TRBJ2-1; clone_size: few; d_call: -; cdr3_aa: CASSERNEQFF; cdr3_nt: TGTGCCAGCAGTGAGAGAAATGAGCAGTTCTTC
v_call: TRBV20-1; j_call: TRBJ2-5; clone_size: -; d_call: TRBD2; cdr3_aa: CSARVVLAGGGETQYF; cdr3_nt: TGCAGTGCTAGAGTGGTATTAGCGGGAGGCGGAGAGACCCAGTACTTC
v_call: TRBV19; j_call: TRBJ2-4; clone_size: -; d_call: -; cdr3_aa: CASSESNIQYF; cdr3_nt: TGTGCCAGTAGCGAGTCAAACATTCAGTACTTC
v_call: TRBV7-9; j_call: TRBJ1-1; clone_size: -; d_call: -; cdr3_aa: CASSLAGSAEAFF; cdr3_nt: TGTGCCAGCAGCTTAGCGGGTTCGGCTGAAGCTTTCTTT
v_call: TRBV12-3/TRBV12-4; j_call: TRBJ2-5; clone_size: -; d_call: -; cdr3_aa: CASSLGNGQETQYF; cdr3_nt: TGTGCCAGCAGTTTAGGTAACGGCCAAGAGACCCAGTACTTC
v_call: TRBV5-6; j_call: TRBJ2-1; clone_size: few; d_call: TRBD2; cdr3_aa: CASSDGLAGGNEQFF; cdr3_nt: TGTGCCAGCAGCGACGGACTAGCAGGTGGCAATGAGCAGTTCTTC
v_call: TRBV11-2; j_call: TRBJ2-2; clone_size: few; d_call: -; cdr3_aa: CASSLRRENTGELFF; cdr3_nt: TGTGCCAGCAGCTTACGACGGGAGAACACCGGGGAGCTGTTTTTT
v_call: TRBV6-4; j_call: TRBJ2-1; clone_size: -; d_call: -; cdr3_aa: CASRSYAGYNEQFF; cdr3_nt: TGTGCCAGCAGAAGCTACGCAGGGTACAATGAGCAGTTCTTC
v_call: TRBV5-5; j_call: TRBJ1-1; clone_size: -; d_call: -; cdr3_aa: CASSLEAGPNTEAFF; cdr3_nt: TGTGCCAGCAGCTTGGAGGCTGGGCCGAACACTGAAGCTTTCTTT
v_call: TRBV6-2/TRBV6-3; j_call: TRBJ2-1; clone_size: -; d_call: -; cdr3_aa: CASSYRGSTAVSSYNEQFF; cdr3_nt: TGTGCCAGCAGTTACCGCGGATCGACGGCGGTAAGCTCCTACAATGAGCAGTTCTTC
v_call: TRBV12-3/TRBV12-4; j_call: TRBJ1-2; clone_size: few; d_call: -; cdr3_aa: CASSGWRGRIGGYTF; cdr3_nt: TGTGCCAGCAGTGGGTGGAGGGGCAGGATCGGTGGCTACACCTTC
v_call: TRBV2; j_call: TRBJ1-2; clone_size: -; d_call: -; cdr3_aa: CASGRDGHYGYTF; cdr3_nt: TGTGCCAGCGGGAGAGACGGCCACTATGGCTACACCTTC
v_call: TRBV9; j_call: TRBJ2-5; clone_size: few; d_call: -; cdr3_aa: CASSVDSSREKVGTQYF; cdr3_nt: TGTGCCAGCAGCGTGGACTCTTCACGGGAGAAGGTCGGGACCCAGTACTTC
v_call: TRBV6-5; j_call: TRBJ2-1; clone_size: -; d_call: -; cdr3_aa: CASRPRYNEQFF; cdr3_nt: TGTGCCAGCAGACCCCGATACAATGAGCAGTTCTTC
v_call: TRBV9; j_call: TRBJ2-2; clone_size: few; d_call: -; cdr3_aa: CASGNRVNTGELFF; cdr3_nt: TGTGCCAGCGGCAACAGGGTGAACACCGGGGAGCTGTTTTTT
v_call: TRBV11-2; j_call: TRBJ2-1; clone_size: -; d_call: TRBD2; cdr3_aa: CASSSWTSGEQFF; cdr3_nt: TGTGCCAGCAGCTCCTGGACTAGTGGTGAGCAGTTCTTC
v_call: TRBV12-3/TRBV12-4; j_call: TRBJ2-5; clone_size: many; d_call: -; cdr3_aa: CASTSKETQYF; cdr3_nt: TGTGCCAGCACTAGCAAAGAGACCCAGTACTTC
v_call: TRBV18; j_call: TRBJ2-2; clone_size: -; d_call: -; cdr3_aa: CASSPQTDRSSGELFF; cdr3_nt: TGTGCCAGCTCACCACAGACGGATAGATCCTCCGGGGAGCTGTTTTTT
v_call: TRBV7-2; j_call: TRBJ2-1; clone_size: many; d_call: TRBD2; cdr3_aa: CASSLSGTSGYNEQFF; cdr3_nt: TGTGCCAGCAGCCTATCCGGGACTAGCGGATACAATGAGCAGTTCTTC
v_call: TRBV3-1; j_call: TRBJ1-1; clone_size: -; d_call: -; cdr3_aa: CASSQEVRNTEAFF; cdr3_nt: TGTGCCAGCAGCCAAGAGGTGAGGAACACTGAAGCTTTCTTT